A single sample is the source of the 14 T cell receptor beta chains below, sequenced in a study of cytomegalovirus exposure and HLA in healthy donors. Using immunoSEQ multiplex PCR, the repertoire was profiled, and TCRdb retains in-frame clones only, with some absent. Among roughly 50,000 clones listed, 90% were seen once. Sequenced: PBMCs. The receptors stem from a young man in good health and CMV-seronegative.

The chain recombines TRBV29-1 with TRBJ2-5; possibly TRBD2 for D (6 bases). The ends were cut back, 8 bases at V and 4 bases at J, with 11 bases in the middle. CDR1 is SQVTM and CDR2 is ANQGSEA in the germline V gene. The CDR3 spans 11 residues. CDR3 residues: CSSGETETQYF. DNA of the CDR3: TGCAGCTCGGGGGAGACAGAGACCCAGTACTTC.

CDR3 nucleotide sequence: TGTGCCAGCAGCTTAGCGGTGTGGGGCCTCGAGCAGTACTTC. It encodes CASSLAVWGLEQYF. The chain couples TRBV7-2 to TRBJ2-7, with D tentatively TRBD1 (5 bases). This CDR3 region has 14 residues. V was pared by 0 bases and J by 6 bases, with 12 bases between. CDR1 and CDR2 (germline): SGHTA, FQGNSA.

DNA of the CDR3: TGTGCCAGCAGTGAACTAGCGGGAGCAAGCAATGAGCAGTTCTTC. It specifies CASSELAGASNEQFF. J is TRBJ2-1 and V is TRBV2; 10 nucleotides match TRBD2. Germline CDR1 is SNHLY and CDR2 is FYNNEI. The CDR3 has 15 residues. The ends lost 2 bases at V and 6 bases at J; junction bases unmatched: 4.

V gene TRBV15 combines with J gene TRBJ2-5, with 10 bases fitting TRBD2. Germline CDR1 reads LNHNV; CDR2 reads YYDKDF (reference sequence). With V trimmed by 0 bases and J by 4 bases, 5 bases remained unmatched. This CDR3 contains 16 residues. CDR3 amino acids: CATSREVAGGTETQYF. The CDR3 bases are TGTGCCACCAGCAGAGAGGTAGCGGGAGGCACAGAGACCCAGTACTTC.

The V gene is TRBV6-6, the J gene TRBJ2-1; D is possibly TRBD2 (5 bases). The CDR3 has 14 residues. Trimming cost V 9 bases and J 8 bases, with 20 bases left between them. CDR1 is MNHNY and CDR2 is SVGAGI in the germline V gene (reference sequence). This CDR3 is CARDGLRPPHEQFF. The CDR3 nucleotides read TGTGCCAGGGATGGACTTCGCCCCCCCCATGAGCAGTTCTTC.

The gene calls are TRBV28 and TRBJ2-1, with D perhaps TRBD1 (5 bases). V was pared by 5 bases and J by 3 bases, with 11 bases between. Germline lookup yields CDR1 MDHEN and CDR2 SYDVKM. The CDR3 is 14 residues long. For the CDR3, the DNA is TGTGCCAGCAGTAGGGGTCCCATCTACAATGAGCAGTTCTTC. It specifies CASSRGPIYNEQFF.

CDR3 region: CAWSPSGRIQYF. DNA for the CDR3: TGTGCCTGGAGTCCGAGCGGGCGCATACAGTACTTC. V is TRBV30 and J is TRBJ2-7, with D maybe TRBD2 (6 bases). V was cut by 2 bases and J by 10 bases, with 15 bases left in between. This CDR3 has 12 residues. Germline loops: CDR1 GTSNPN, CDR2 SVGIG (reference sequence).

The chain recombines TRBV9 with TRBJ1-1, with D possibly TRBD1 on 6 matching bases. CDR3 length equals 13 residues. Germline CDR1 reads SGDLS; CDR2 reads YYNGEE. Deletions cut 3 bases from V and 5 bases from J, with 11 bases between. The CDR3 loop reads CASSAQGFTEAFF. The CDR3 bases are TGTGCCAGCAGCGCCCAGGGGTTTACTGAAGCTTTCTTT.

This clone was observed a single time. This rearrangement joins TRBV28 to TRBJ2-1, with TRBD1 identical over 11 bases. The V segment lost 4 bases and the J segment 7 bases; nucleotides outside the gene matches: 3. CDR1 and CDR2 from the germline V gene are MDHEN and SYDVKM. This CDR3 has 14 amino acids. CDR3 protein: CASSSGTGGNEQFF. DNA of the CDR3: TGTGCCAGCAGTTCGGGGACAGGGGGGAATGAGCAGTTCTTC.

The chain couples TRBV28 to TRBJ2-7; weak D call: TRBD1 (6 bases). V lost 8 bases, J lost 6 bases, and 20 bases lay in between. The CDR3 has 14 amino acids. Germline V gene sequence: CDR1 MDHEN, CDR2 SYDVKM. CDR3 nucleotides: TGTGCCAGCTCCTCAAGGGCTAGAGGGGGCGAGCAGTACTTC. Its protein is CASSSRARGGEQYF.

The chain carries TRBV6-6 and TRBJ2-5, with 9 bases fitting TRBD1. Germline V gene sequence: CDR1 MNHNY, CDR2 SVGAGI (reference sequence). The CDR3 totals 14 residues. V shed 6 bases and J 3 bases; nucleotides not matched to a gene: 5. This CDR3 is CASSQQGAKETQYF. The CDR3 DNA follows: TGTGCCAGCAGCCAACAGGGGGCTAAAGAGACCCAGTACTTC.

The V and J genes are TRBV7-8 and TRBJ2-5; 7 nucleotides match TRBD1. J was trimmed by 5 bases and V by 1 base; bases with no gene match: 7. CDR1 and CDR2 (germline): SGHVS, FQNEAQ. The CDR3 sequence is 15 residues long. CDR3 sequence (DNA): TGTGCCAGCAGCTTAGGGGACAGACAGCAGGAGACCCAGTACTTC. This sequence encodes CASSLGDRQQETQYF.

CDR3 nucleotide sequence: TGTGCCACCAGCACTCCCCCCCGCGAGGCCCAGTACTTC. This translates into CATSTPPREAQYF. J is TRBJ2-5 and V is TRBV15; D is unclear. CDR1 is LNHNV, CDR2 YYDKDF, per germline (reference sequence). Trimming took off 4 bases at V and 9 bases at J, with 15 bases between the two ends. The CDR3 runs 13 residues.

This chain uses TRBV19 with TRBJ2-7; 9 bases are shared with TRBD2. Germline V gene lookup returns CDR1 LNHDA and CDR2 SQIVND (reference sequence). The junction had 3 bases not matched to a gene; V was cut back by 4 bases and J by 2 bases. This CDR3 is 14 amino acids long. The DNA of the CDR3 is TGTGCCAGTAGTAAGTCTAGCGGGACCTACGAGCAGTACTTC. Its translation: CASSKSSGTYEQYF.